A selection of T cell receptor beta chains follows, all from one sample in a study of blood T cell repertoires in COVID-19. The data were produced by immunoSEQ multiplex PCR, yet TCRdb's version contains in-frame clones alone and is incomplete. The sample includes about 61,000 clones, roughly 90% of them seen just once. Source material: peripheral blood. The receptors were sampled from a woman aged 45-60 years with active or convalescent COVID-19. Each CDR3 is given with its conserved first and last residue. Fields, in order: V gene, J gene, D gene, clone size, CDR3 DNA, CDR3 protein. The D gene is left open where the match is weak. Clone size is given for some rows only: seen once, a few or many times, or a class if the clone is expanded.

v_gene: TRBV5-6; j_gene: TRBJ2-7; d_gene: TRBD1; abundance: -; CDR3nt: TGTGCCAGCAGCTATGGACAGGGGGCTTACAACGAGCAGTACTTC; CDR3aa: CASSYGQGAYNEQYF
v_gene: TRBV10-3; j_gene: TRBJ1-5; d_gene: -; abundance: -; CDR3nt: TGTGCCATCAGTGAGAATCCAGGGAAACAGCCCCAGCATTTT; CDR3aa: CAISENPGKQPQHF
v_gene: TRBV11-2; j_gene: TRBJ2-5; d_gene: -; abundance: few; CDR3nt: TGTGCCAGCAGCTTAGCAGTGGGTAGCCCGCAAGAGACCCAGTACTTC; CDR3aa: CASSLAVGSPQETQYF
v_gene: TRBV5-4; j_gene: TRBJ2-7; d_gene: TRBD1; abundance: -; CDR3nt: TGTGCCAGCAGCTTGACAGGGGAAGAGCAGTACTTC; CDR3aa: CASSLTGEEQYF
v_gene: TRBV6-6; j_gene: TRBJ1-1; d_gene: -; abundance: -; CDR3nt: TGTGCCAGCAGTATTGATGGACATAGGAACACTGAAGCTTTCTTT; CDR3aa: CASSIDGHRNTEAFF
v_gene: TRBV27; j_gene: TRBJ1-6; d_gene: -; abundance: -; CDR3nt: TGTGCCAGCAGGACAAAGACATCTTGGGAGGGGGATTCACCCCTCCACTTT; CDR3aa: CASRTKTSWEGDSPLHF
v_gene: TRBV4-2; j_gene: TRBJ2-3; d_gene: -; abundance: once; CDR3nt: TGTGCCAGCAGCCAAGAGAGCGGGCGGACCACAGATACGCAGTATTTT; CDR3aa: CASSQESGRTTDTQYF
v_gene: TRBV5-1; j_gene: TRBJ2-1; d_gene: TRBD2; abundance: -; CDR3nt: TGCGCCAGCAGCTTCCTGGGACTAGCCGGTAACAATGAGCAGTTCTTC; CDR3aa: CASSFLGLAGNNEQFF
v_gene: TRBV5-1; j_gene: TRBJ2-1; d_gene: -; abundance: once; CDR3nt: TGCGCCAGCAGCTTGGGATCGGGGGGCGCAATCAATGAGCAGTTCTTC; CDR3aa: CASSLGSGGAINEQFF
v_gene: TRBV7-7; j_gene: TRBJ2-1; d_gene: TRBD1; abundance: -; CDR3nt: TGTGCTAGCAGCTTATGGGACAGGACTAATGAGCAGTTCTTC; CDR3aa: CASSLWDRTNEQFF
v_gene: TRBV9; j_gene: TRBJ2-7; d_gene: -; abundance: -; CDR3nt: TGTGCCAGCAGCGTAGTTTTCAAGGGGGAGCAGTACTTC; CDR3aa: CASSVVFKGEQYF
v_gene: TRBV9; j_gene: TRBJ1-5; d_gene: TRBD1; abundance: few; CDR3nt: TGTGCCAGCAGTGATACAGGGGGCGTGCAGCCCCAGCATTTT; CDR3aa: CASSDTGGVQPQHF
v_gene: TRBV2; j_gene: TRBJ2-3; d_gene: -; abundance: -; CDR3nt: TGTGCCAGCAGTGAAACGAATTACAGGACAGATACGCAGTATTTT; CDR3aa: CASSETNYRTDTQYF
v_gene: TRBV2; j_gene: TRBJ1-5; d_gene: TRBD1; abundance: -; CDR3nt: TGTGCCAGCAGGGGACAGGCCGATCAGCCCCAGCATTTT; CDR3aa: CASRGQADQPQHF
v_gene: TRBV5-6; j_gene: TRBJ1-1; d_gene: -; abundance: -; CDR3nt: TGTGCCAGCAGCTTGCAGCGCAGGGCGGACACTGAAGCTTTCTTT; CDR3aa: CASSLQRRADTEAFF
v_gene: TRBV20-1; j_gene: TRBJ2-5; d_gene: -; abundance: -; CDR3nt: TGCAGTGCTAGTCCTGGAGGGGGGGGAGAGACCCAGTACTTC; CDR3aa: CSASPGGGGETQYF
v_gene: TRBV5-1; j_gene: TRBJ2-4; d_gene: -; abundance: -; CDR3nt: TGCGCCAGCAGCACATCGACTAGTGGTATCGAAAACATTCAGTACTTC; CDR3aa: CASSTSTSGIENIQYF
v_gene: TRBV5-1; j_gene: TRBJ2-2; d_gene: TRBD2; abundance: once; CDR3nt: TGCGCCAGCAGCTTGGCGGGGGGTGTTGAGACCGGGGAGCTGTTTTTT; CDR3aa: CASSLAGGVETGELFF
v_gene: TRBV7-6; j_gene: TRBJ1-1; d_gene: -; abundance: -; CDR3nt: TGTGCCAGCAGCGGCGGCGGGAGCTTAAAAGAAGCTTTCTTT; CDR3aa: CASSGGGSLKEAFF
v_gene: TRBV24-1; j_gene: TRBJ2-1; d_gene: TRBD2; abundance: -; CDR3nt: TGTGCCACCAGGGGCGGGACTAGTCTGAATGAGCAGTTCTTC; CDR3aa: CATRGGTSLNEQFF
v_gene: TRBV11-2; j_gene: TRBJ2-7; d_gene: TRBD2; abundance: -; CDR3nt: TGTGCCAGCAGCCCAGGGGGGACTAGCGGAGGAGGGGCCTACGAGCAGTACTTC; CDR3aa: CASSPGGTSGGGAYEQYF
v_gene: TRBV7-8; j_gene: TRBJ1-4; d_gene: TRBD1; abundance: -; CDR3nt: TGTGCCAGCAGCTTAGGACAGGGCTTAAAACTGTTTTTT; CDR3aa: CASSLGQGLKLFF
v_gene: TRBV30; j_gene: TRBJ2-7; d_gene: -; abundance: -; CDR3nt: TGTGCCTGGAGTGCCAACGACGGGGTGCAGTACTTC; CDR3aa: CAWSANDGVQYF
v_gene: TRBV7-9; j_gene: TRBJ1-3; d_gene: -; abundance: once; CDR3nt: TGTGCCAGCGTCCAAGGGGGTGGAAACACCATATATTTT; CDR3aa: CASVQGGGNTIYF
v_gene: TRBV30; j_gene: TRBJ2-7; d_gene: -; abundance: -; CDR3nt: TGTGCCTGGACCAAAGGACACGAAACCTACGAGCAGTACTTC; CDR3aa: CAWTKGHETYEQYF
v_gene: TRBV12-2; j_gene: TRBJ2-1; d_gene: -; abundance: once; CDR3nt: TGTGCAAGTCGCTTAGCACCAACTAGCCGAATCTACAATGAGCAGTTCTTC; CDR3aa: CASRLAPTSRIYNEQFF
v_gene: TRBV5-1; j_gene: TRBJ2-1; d_gene: -; abundance: -; CDR3nt: TGCGCCAGCAGCTTGGCCGGAGCTAGCTCCTACAATGAGCAGTTCTTC; CDR3aa: CASSLAGASSYNEQFF
v_gene: TRBV21-1; j_gene: TRBJ1-1; d_gene: -; abundance: -; CDR3nt: TGTGCCAGCAGCAAAGACGGTAGGAACACTGAAGCTTTCTTT; CDR3aa: CASSKDGRNTEAFF
v_gene: TRBV6-5; j_gene: TRBJ2-3; d_gene: TRBD1; abundance: -; CDR3nt: TGTGCCAGCAGTCGGACAGGGGGCACAGATACGCAGTATTTT; CDR3aa: CASSRTGGTDTQYF
v_gene: TRBV9; j_gene: TRBJ2-3; d_gene: -; abundance: few; CDR3nt: TGTGCCAGCAGCGTAGCGGATACGCAGTATTTT; CDR3aa: CASSVADTQYF
v_gene: TRBV27; j_gene: TRBJ2-1; d_gene: -; abundance: -; CDR3nt: TGTGCCAGCAGTGCCCAACTAGGGCGAATGGGCAATGAGCAGTTCTTC; CDR3aa: CASSAQLGRMGNEQFF
v_gene: TRBV27; j_gene: TRBJ1-3; d_gene: -; abundance: -; CDR3nt: TGTGCCAGTGGGGCCGGCGGAAACACCATATATTTT; CDR3aa: CASGAGGNTIYF
v_gene: TRBV6-5; j_gene: TRBJ2-5; d_gene: -; abundance: -; CDR3nt: TGTGCCAGCAGGGGGAGGGAGACCCAGTACTTC; CDR3aa: CASRGRETQYF
v_gene: TRBV13; j_gene: TRBJ2-1; d_gene: TRBD2; abundance: -; CDR3nt: TGTGCCAGCAGCGCGAACAGACTAGCGGGAGGAGGTGGGGGGATGTGGAATGAGCAGTTCTTC; CDR3aa: CASSANRLAGGGGGMWNEQFF
v_gene: TRBV6-1; j_gene: TRBJ2-1; d_gene: -; abundance: -; CDR3nt: TGTGCCAGCAGTGAAACCGCGGGATCTTACAATGAGCAGTTCTTC; CDR3aa: CASSETAGSYNEQFF
v_gene: TRBV10-2; j_gene: TRBJ1-1; d_gene: TRBD1; abundance: -; CDR3nt: TGCGCCAGCAGCCCACAGGGGAGGTTGGCTGAAGCTTTCTTT; CDR3aa: CASSPQGRLAEAFF
v_gene: TRBV6-5; j_gene: TRBJ1-5; d_gene: -; abundance: -; CDR3nt: TGTGCCAGCAGTCCGCGGACAGGCAATCAGCCCCAGCATTTT; CDR3aa: CASSPRTGNQPQHF
v_gene: TRBV6-5; j_gene: TRBJ2-7; d_gene: -; abundance: -; CDR3nt: TGTGCCAGCAGTTACTCAAGGGGTACCTACGAGCAGTACTTC; CDR3aa: CASSYSRGTYEQYF